A selection of T cell receptor beta chains follows, all from one sample in a study of blood T cell repertoires in COVID-19. Assay: immunoSEQ multiplex PCR; the TCRdb copy retains only in-frame clones and omits some. This table has more than 300,000 clones, about four fifths appearing once. The sample taken for sequencing was PBMCs or T cells enriched from blood (not recorded which). Receptor source: a woman aged 50 to 65 who had recovered from COVID-19. The CDR3 runs from the conserved cysteine through the conserved F or W. The D gene is left open where the match is weak. Size tells how often a clone was seen (once, few, many) or the class of an expanded clone, and some rows leave it out.

len: 18; abundance: -; j_gene: TRBJ1-2; v_gene: TRBV7-9; d_gene: TRBD1; CDR3nt: TGTGCCAGCAGCTTTGGACAGGCCGACTCCAATCCCCTCTATGGCTACACCTTC; CDR3aa: CASSFGQADSNPLYGYTF
len: 14; abundance: once; j_gene: TRBJ2-1; v_gene: TRBV25-1; d_gene: TRBD2; CDR3nt: TGTGCCAGCAGTGTAGCGGGGGGGCCCAATGAGCAGTTCTTC; CDR3aa: CASSVAGGPNEQFF
len: 14; abundance: -; j_gene: TRBJ1-2; v_gene: TRBV30; d_gene: TRBD1; CDR3nt: TGTGCCTGGGCAGGGACAGTCCCTAACTATGGCTACACCTTC; CDR3aa: CAWAGTVPNYGYTF
len: 11; abundance: -; j_gene: TRBJ1-2; v_gene: TRBV9; d_gene: -; CDR3nt: TGTGCCAGCACAGGGGCCTATGGCTACACCTTC; CDR3aa: CASTGAYGYTF
len: 14; abundance: -; j_gene: TRBJ1-5; v_gene: TRBV6-5; d_gene: TRBD1; CDR3nt: TGTGCCAGCAGTTACGGGACAGGGGCCCGGGTCCAGCATTTT; CDR3aa: CASSYGTGARVQHF
len: 16; abundance: -; j_gene: TRBJ1-1; v_gene: TRBV7-2; d_gene: -; CDR3nt: TGTGCCAGCAGCTTAGTCGGGGGGGGCGCGATTAATGAAGCTTTCTTT; CDR3aa: CASSLVGGGAINEAFF
len: 15; abundance: -; j_gene: TRBJ1-6; v_gene: TRBV5-1; d_gene: TRBD1; CDR3nt: TGCGCCAGCAGCCCGGGACAGGGAGTTAATTCACCCCTCCACTTT; CDR3aa: CASSPGQGVNSPLHF
len: 14; abundance: few; j_gene: TRBJ1-5; v_gene: TRBV20-1; d_gene: -; CDR3nt: TGCAGTGCTAGTGCTCGTACAGGCAATCAGCCCCAGCATTTT; CDR3aa: CSASARTGNQPQHF
len: 15; abundance: -; j_gene: TRBJ1-1; v_gene: TRBV7-2; d_gene: -; CDR3nt: TGTGCCAGCAGCCCTGCGGGACGAATGAACACTGAAGCTTTCTTT; CDR3aa: CASSPAGRMNTEAFF
len: 18; abundance: -; j_gene: TRBJ1-1; v_gene: TRBV27; d_gene: TRBD1; CDR3nt: TGTGCCAGCAGTAACATATGGGGACAGGGGGCGAGGAACACTGAAGCTTTCTTT; CDR3aa: CASSNIWGQGARNTEAFF
len: 14; abundance: -; j_gene: TRBJ1-4; v_gene: TRBV18; d_gene: -; CDR3nt: TGTGCCAGCTCACAAACACGGACAGTCGAAAAACTGTTTTTT; CDR3aa: CASSQTRTVEKLFF
len: 14; abundance: -; j_gene: TRBJ1-1; v_gene: TRBV19; d_gene: TRBD1; CDR3nt: TGTGCCAGTAGTTTTTGGACAGGGAATACAGAAGCTTTCTTT; CDR3aa: CASSFWTGNTEAFF
len: 13; abundance: -; j_gene: TRBJ2-7; v_gene: TRBV14; d_gene: -; CDR3nt: TGTGCCAGCAGCCCTAGTCTGTCCTACGAGCAGTACTTC; CDR3aa: CASSPSLSYEQYF
len: 14; abundance: -; j_gene: TRBJ1-2; v_gene: TRBV19; d_gene: -; CDR3nt: TGTGCCAGTAGTATAGGGCCAGCGGGCTATGGCTACACCTTC; CDR3aa: CASSIGPAGYGYTF
len: 15; abundance: once; j_gene: TRBJ2-7; v_gene: TRBV6-5; d_gene: -; CDR3nt: TGTGCCAGCAGTTACTCCGGTGACAGGCCCTACGAGCAGTACTTC; CDR3aa: CASSYSGDRPYEQYF
len: 14; abundance: -; j_gene: TRBJ2-7; v_gene: TRBV27; d_gene: -; CDR3nt: TGTGCCAGCAGTACGACGGACAGAAAGTACGAGCAGTACTTC; CDR3aa: CASSTTDRKYEQYF
len: 14; abundance: -; j_gene: TRBJ2-5; v_gene: TRBV11-1; d_gene: -; CDR3nt: TGTGCCAGCAGCCCCACGAGGAGTCCGGAGACCCAGTACTTC; CDR3aa: CASSPTRSPETQYF
len: 18; abundance: -; j_gene: TRBJ1-5; v_gene: TRBV6-6; d_gene: TRBD1; CDR3nt: TGTGCCAGCAGTCCCCATTGGACAGGGTTGTCTAGCAATCAGCCCCAGCATTTT; CDR3aa: CASSPHWTGLSSNQPQHF
len: 16; abundance: once; j_gene: TRBJ1-1; v_gene: TRBV30; d_gene: TRBD1; CDR3nt: TGTGCCTGGAGTGTACAGGCAGGGACAGGGGGGACTGAAGCTTTCTTT; CDR3aa: CAWSVQAGTGGTEAFF
len: 18; abundance: -; j_gene: TRBJ2-6; v_gene: TRBV5-4; d_gene: -; CDR3nt: TGTGCCAGCAGCTTGGACAGTTTTGGACTCTCTGGGGCCAACGTCCTGACTTTC; CDR3aa: CASSLDSFGLSGANVLTF
len: 14; abundance: -; j_gene: TRBJ1-6; v_gene: TRBV5-1; d_gene: -; CDR3nt: TGCGCCAGCAGCTTGTTACAGGACAATTCACCCCTCCACTTT; CDR3aa: CASSLLQDNSPLHF
len: 13; abundance: -; j_gene: TRBJ2-2; v_gene: TRBV19; d_gene: -; CDR3nt: TGTGCCAGTATACTCGTCCACACCGGGGAGCTGTTTTTT; CDR3aa: CASILVHTGELFF
len: 14; abundance: once; j_gene: TRBJ1-1; v_gene: TRBV6-5; d_gene: -; CDR3nt: TGTGCCAGCAGCCGCGGGGAAGGATTCTTCGCAGCTTTCTTT; CDR3aa: CASSRGEGFFAAFF
len: 13; abundance: -; j_gene: TRBJ2-1; v_gene: TRBV9; d_gene: -; CDR3nt: TGTGCCAGCAGCGGAGACAGTTACAATGAGCAGTTCTTC; CDR3aa: CASSGDSYNEQFF
len: 16; abundance: -; j_gene: TRBJ2-7; v_gene: TRBV11-2; d_gene: TRBD1; CDR3nt: TGTGCCAGCAGCTTGAAACGGGGACAGGGTTTCGACGAGCAGTACTTC; CDR3aa: CASSLKRGQGFDEQYF
len: 18; abundance: once; j_gene: TRBJ1-1; v_gene: TRBV27; d_gene: -; CDR3nt: TGTGCCAGCAGTGGGGGGCGGGGCGGATTGGGGGGGACTCGTGAAGCTTTCTTT; CDR3aa: CASSGGRGGLGGTREAFF
len: 14; abundance: -; j_gene: TRBJ1-1; v_gene: TRBV19; d_gene: -; CDR3nt: TGTGCCAGTAAGGAGGACAGTTCAGCCACTGAAGCTTTCTTT; CDR3aa: CASKEDSSATEAFF
len: 17; abundance: -; j_gene: TRBJ1-3; v_gene: TRBV3-1/TRBV3-2; d_gene: -; CDR3nt: TGTGCCAGCAGCCAATATATATCCCAGGGCTCTGGAAACACCATATATTTT; CDR3aa: CASSQYISQGSGNTIYF
len: 13; abundance: -; j_gene: TRBJ2-7; v_gene: TRBV23-1; d_gene: -; CDR3nt: TGCGCCAGCAGTCAATCGTTAGAATACGAGCAGTACTTC; CDR3aa: CASSQSLEYEQYF
len: 18; abundance: -; j_gene: TRBJ2-4; v_gene: TRBV6-4; d_gene: -; CDR3nt: TGTGCCAGCAGTGCCCCGCGGGACGGCCTAATACCCAAAAACATTCAGTACTTC; CDR3aa: CASSAPRDGLIPKNIQYF
len: 18; abundance: -; j_gene: TRBJ2-2; v_gene: TRBV11-3; d_gene: -; CDR3nt: TGTGCCAGCAGCTTTTCATTCTTTGGCGGCAAGAACACCGGGGAGCTGTTTTTT; CDR3aa: CASSFSFFGGKNTGELFF
len: 13; abundance: -; j_gene: TRBJ2-1; v_gene: TRBV6-2/TRBV6-3; d_gene: -; CDR3nt: TGTGCCAGCAGTTACTTCGGTACCAATGAGCAGTTCTTC; CDR3aa: CASSYFGTNEQFF
len: 13; abundance: once; j_gene: TRBJ2-5; v_gene: TRBV10-3; d_gene: TRBD1; CDR3nt: TGTGCCATCAGTGGACAGGGGAGGGAGACCCAGTACTTC; CDR3aa: CAISGQGRETQYF
len: 16; abundance: -; j_gene: TRBJ2-1; v_gene: TRBV7-8; d_gene: -; CDR3nt: TGTGCCAGCAGCTTACGAGCGGCCGACTCCTACAATGAGCAGTTCTTC; CDR3aa: CASSLRAADSYNEQFF